The 14 T cell receptor beta chains listed next were all sequenced from one sample in a study of T cell responses to AZD1222 COVID-19 vaccine. The repertoire was sequenced with immunoSEQ multiplex PCR; TCRdb's copy has only in-frame clones and lacks some. Found here are around 180,000 clones, roughly nine tenths of them singletons; the top ten hold around 2.6%. The specimen comprised peripheral blood, sampled on day 0 of AZD1222 vaccination. These receptors originate from an adult in good health.

The chain carries TRBV5-1 and TRBJ2-7; 7 bases are shared with TRBD1. Germline lookup yields CDR1 SGHRS and CDR2 YFSETQ. V lost 1 base, J lost 6 bases, and 4 bases stayed unmatched. The CDR3 is made up of 13 amino acids. The CDR3 sequence is CASSLFAGGEQYF. The CDR3 DNA follows: TGCGCCAGCAGCTTGTTCGCAGGGGGCGAGCAGTACTTC.

This chain uses TRBV10-1 with TRBJ2-7; weak D call: TRBD2 (6 bases). There are 13 residues in the CDR3. The V and J ends lost 7 bases and 6 bases respectively, with 16 bases between them. From germline, CDR1 is WNHNN and CDR2 SYGVQD (reference sequence). This CDR3 reads CASTGGESREQYF. Written as DNA, the CDR3 is TGCGCCAGCACCGGAGGGGAGTCTCGCGAGCAGTACTTC.

The gene calls are TRBV29-1 and TRBJ2-7, with D possibly being TRBD2 (5 bases). The CDR3 is 12 residues long. V lost 6 bases and J lost 3, with 12 bases in between. Germline lookup yields CDR1 SQVTM and CDR2 ANQGSEA. CDR3 in amino acids: CSVGENYYEQYF. The CDR3 DNA reads TGCAGCGTCGGGGAAAACTACTACGAGCAGTACTTC.

The V gene is TRBV10-1, the J gene TRBJ2-3; possibly TRBD2 for D (6 bases). CDR3 length equals 16 residues. Trimming pared 0 bases from V and 4 bases from J, leaving 14 bases between. Per germline, CDR1 WNHNN and CDR2 SYGVQD (reference sequence). CDR3 residues: CASSESGGLSPDTQYF. CDR3 sequence (DNA): TGCGCCAGCAGTGAGTCGGGCGGACTATCCCCAGATACGCAGTATTTT.

As DNA, the CDR3 is TGTGCCAGCAGCTTGGAGGGGACAGGAAGGAGCGAGCAGTACTTC. Protein sequence: CASSLEGTGRSEQYF. The gene calls are TRBV5-4 and TRBJ2-7; 8 bases map to TRBD1. The germline V gene has CDR1 SGHNT and CDR2 YYREEE (reference sequence). Unmatched junction bases numbered 8, after V lost 0 bases and J lost 6 bases. The CDR3 length is 15 residues.

V usage is TRBV5-1 and J usage is TRBJ1-1; D gene uncertain. V was clipped by 4 bases and J by 2 bases, with 9 bases between them. The CDR3 runs to 13 residues. CDR1 is SGHRS, CDR2 YFSETQ, per germline. DNA of the CDR3: TGCGCCAGCAGCCAGTCATTAAACACTGAAGCTTTCTTT. The encoded protein is CASSQSLNTEAFF.

This clone was detected once. The chain is built from TRBV6-5 and TRBJ1-2; D gene uncertain. This CDR3 contains 11 residues. CDR1 and CDR2 from the germline V gene are MNHEY and SVGAGI. Trimming removed 7 bases from V and 8 bases from J, with 11 bases in between. CDR3 nucleotide sequence: TGTGCCAGCACCCTGACTGGAGGCTACACCTTC. This sequence encodes CASTLTGGYTF.

This chain's CDR3 is CATSGSGRAGELFF. The CDR3 coding sequence is TGTGCCACCAGTGGTAGCGGGAGGGCCGGGGAGCTGTTTTTT. This chain joins TRBV24-1 and TRBJ2-2, with TRBD2 identical over 11 bases. The CDR3 consists of 14 residues. V was pared by 5 bases and J by 6 bases, with 1 base of the junction left unmatched. The germline V gene encodes CDR1 KGHDR and CDR2 SFDVKD.

This clone has just a few counts. This chain links TRBV19 with TRBJ2-3, with 11 bases identical to TRBD2. CDR1 and CDR2 from the germline V gene are LNHDA and SQIVND (reference sequence). Unmatched junction bases numbered 12, after V lost 3 bases and J lost 4 bases. CDR3 length equals 18 residues. CDR3 in amino acids: CASSIGLAGGLRSDTQYF. The CDR3 region has the DNA TGTGCCAGTAGTATTGGTCTAGCGGGAGGTCTTAGGTCAGATACGCAGTATTTT.

The chain carries TRBV19 and TRBJ2-1, with TRBD2 identical over 14 bases. Germline-derived CDR1 and CDR2 are LNHDA and SQIVND (reference sequence). This CDR3 contains 16 residues. Trimming removed 11 bases from V and 7 bases from J; junction bases left unmatched: 13. The CDR3 sequence: CASQELGTSGRNEQFF. As DNA, the CDR3 is TGTGCCTCCCAAGAGCTCGGGACTAGCGGGAGAAATGAGCAGTTCTTC. Filled out from reference TRBV19 and TRBJ2-1, the complete variable domain reads DGGITQSPKYLFRKEGQNVTLSCEQNLNHDAMYWYRQDPGQGLRLIYYSQIVNDFQKGDIAEGYSVSREKKESFPLTVTSAQKNPTAFYLCASQELGTSGRNEQFFGPGTRLTVL.

V usage is TRBV28 and J usage is TRBJ1-5; TRBD1 aligns across 7 bases. This CDR3 has 16 amino acids. After removal of 4 bases from V and 0 bases from J, the junction contained 6 bases not matched to a gene. CDR1 is MDHEN, CDR2 SYDVKM, per germline. The CDR3 here is CASSSDREYSNQPQHF. CDR3 DNA sequence: TGTGCCAGCAGTTCAGACAGGGAATATAGCAATCAGCCCCAGCATTTT. The variable domain in full, completed from reference TRBV28 and TRBJ1-5, reads DVKVTQSSRYLVKRTGEKVFLECVQDMDHENMFWYRQDPGLGLRLIYFSYDVKMKEKGDIPEGYSVSREKKERFSLILESASTNQTSMYLCASSSDREYSNQPQHFGDGTRLSIL.

J is TRBJ1-3 and V is TRBV19; 11 bases are a match to TRBD1. Losses at the gene ends were 7 bases for V and 0 bases for J; bases not matched to a gene: 2. The CDR3 covers 15 residues. Germline V CDR1 and CDR2: LNHDA, SQIVND (reference sequence). The CDR3 region is CASKDRGLSGNTIYF. The CDR3 DNA reads as TGTGCCAGTAAGGACAGGGGGCTCTCTGGAAACACCATATATTTT.

This chain joins TRBV5-1 and TRBJ2-7; 13 bases are shared with TRBD2. With V trimmed by 0 bases and J by 2 bases, 2 bases remained unmatched. The germline V gene has CDR1 SGHRS and CDR2 YFSETQ. This CDR3 contains 16 residues. The CDR3 coding sequence is TGCGCCAGCAGCTTGGTGGGGACTAGCGGGGCCTACGAGCAGTACTTC. Amino acid sequence: CASSLVGTSGAYEQYF.

The chain is built from TRBV2 and TRBJ2-3; 7 bases are shared with TRBD1. Germline CDR1 reads SNHLY; CDR2 reads FYNNEI. This CDR3 is 15 amino acids long. Unmatched junction bases numbered 9, after V lost 8 bases and J lost 1 base. The CDR3 region has the DNA TGTGCCAGCCTTCCCCCAGGGGGTGGCACAGATACGCAGTATTTT. This encodes CASLPPGGGTDTQYF.